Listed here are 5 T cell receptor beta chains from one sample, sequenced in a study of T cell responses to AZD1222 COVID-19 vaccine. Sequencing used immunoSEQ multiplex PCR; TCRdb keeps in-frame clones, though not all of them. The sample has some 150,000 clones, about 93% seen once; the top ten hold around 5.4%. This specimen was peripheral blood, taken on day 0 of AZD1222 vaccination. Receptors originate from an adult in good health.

CDR3 sequence (DNA): TGCAGTGCTAGTAATCGGCAGGCTACCTACGAGCAGTACTTC. Amino acid sequence: CSASNRQATYEQYF. This chain joins TRBV20-1 and TRBJ2-7; D gene ambiguous. The CDR3 is 14 residues long. Trimming removed 3 bases from V and 2 bases from J, with 14 bases in between. Per the germline V gene, CDR1 is DFQATT and CDR2 is SNEGSKA (reference sequence).

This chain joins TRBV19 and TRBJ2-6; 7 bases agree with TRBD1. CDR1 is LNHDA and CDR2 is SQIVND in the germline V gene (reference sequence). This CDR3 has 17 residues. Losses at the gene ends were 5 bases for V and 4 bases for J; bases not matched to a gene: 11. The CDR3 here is CASSAGTATTGANVLTF. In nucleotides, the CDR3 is TGTGCCAGTAGTGCCGGGACAGCAACGACGGGGGCCAACGTCCTGACTTTC.

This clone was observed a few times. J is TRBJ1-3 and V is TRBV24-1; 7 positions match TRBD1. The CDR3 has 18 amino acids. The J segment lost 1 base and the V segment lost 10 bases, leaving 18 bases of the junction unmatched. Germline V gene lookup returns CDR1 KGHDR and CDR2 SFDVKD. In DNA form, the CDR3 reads TGTGCCACTTATGACCTCTTCCCAGGGGGAACTTCTGGAAACACCATATATTTT. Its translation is CATYDLFPGGTSGNTIYF.

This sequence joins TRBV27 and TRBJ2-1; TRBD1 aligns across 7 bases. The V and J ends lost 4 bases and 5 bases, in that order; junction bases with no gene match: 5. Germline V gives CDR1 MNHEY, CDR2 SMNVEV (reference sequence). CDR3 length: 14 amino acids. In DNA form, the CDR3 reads TGTGCCAGCAGTTACACAGGGGAAAACAATGAGCAGTTCTTC. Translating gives CASSYTGENNEQFF.

The CDR3 loop is CASSLGSGFSYEQYF. CDR3 sequence (DNA): TGCGCCAGCAGCTTGGGGTCTGGGTTCTCCTACGAGCAGTACTTC. The chain employs TRBV5-1 and TRBJ2-7; D is unresolved. V gave up 0 bases and J gave up 0 bases, with 10 bases separating them. From germline, CDR1 is SGHRS and CDR2 YFSETQ. The length of the CDR3 is 15 residues.